The T cell receptor (beta chain) under discussion was sequenced for a study of blood T cell repertoires in COVID-19. Original processing notes: The authors estimated nucleated cell counts from reference gene primer amplification. Sequencing was performed with immunoSEQ multiplex PCR; in TCRdb, only in-frame clones are kept and a portion is missing. V and J calls and clone size are those listed in that table; D and trimming were worked out from the DNA. The sample yields around 15,000 clones, over 65% seen once. V dropped 5 bases and J dropped 0 bases, with 8 bases sitting between them. The germline V gene encodes CDR1 MNHEY and CDR2 SVGAGI. This CDR3 contains 15 residues.

J is TRBJ1-6 and V is TRBV6-5, with unresolved D. The receptor was isolated from a man in his forties or fifties with active or convalescent COVID-19. The source material was peripheral blood. The CDR3 nucleotides are TGTGCCAGCAGTAGTCTAAGCTCCTATAATTCACCCCTCCACTTT. Translated: CASSSLSSYNSPLHF.